The rows below give T cell receptor beta chains drawn from one sample of a study of blood T cell repertoires in COVID-19. Using immunoSEQ multiplex PCR, the repertoire was profiled, and TCRdb retains in-frame clones only, with some absent. The sample has 250,000 to 300,000 clones, roughly 83% seen once. The specimen sequenced was peripheral blood. The source of these receptors is a man aged 55 to 70 who had recovered from COVID-19. The CDR3 runs from the conserved cysteine through the conserved F or W. A D gene is named only where the DNA matches it firmly. Size is stated for part of the rows, as once, few or many counts, or as a class when the clone is expanded.

j_call clone_size d_call v_call cdr3_aa cdr3_nt
TRBJ2-1 NA TRBD2 TRBV5-1 CASSFSGRVGDEQFF TGCGCCAGCAGCTTCAGCGGGAGGGTCGGTGATGAGCAGTTCTTC
TRBJ2-5 once NA TRBV11-2 CASSLNSGQETQYF TGTGCCAGCAGCTTGAATTCAGGGCAAGAGACCCAGTACTTC
TRBJ2-7 NA NA TRBV6-5 CATQGRGTYEQYF TGTGCCACGCAGGGTCGCGGGACCTACGAGCAGTACTTC
TRBJ1-5 NA TRBD1 TRBV19 CAVGAGGHGQPQHF TGTGCCGTCGGGGCAGGGGGCCATGGTCAGCCCCAGCATTTT
TRBJ2-3 NA TRBD1 TRBV28 CASKGQGWADTQYF TGTGCCAGCAAGGGACAGGGATGGGCAGATACGCAGTATTTT
TRBJ1-6 NA TRBD1 TRBV12-3/TRBV12-4 CASSFNRGPNHF TGTGCCAGCAGTTTTAACAGGGGCCCTAACCACTTT
TRBJ2-1 NA NA TRBV5-1 CASSQDRYNEQFF TGCGCCAGCAGCCAAGACAGGTACAATGAGCAGTTCTTC
TRBJ1-1 NA TRBD1 TRBV3-1/TRBV3-2 CASSQGRGRTEAFF TGTGCCAGCAGCCAGGGCAGGGGGCGCACTGAAGCTTTCTTT
TRBJ1-5 NA NA TRBV6-2/TRBV6-3 CASSYTTRGNQPQHF TGTGCCAGCAGTTACACGACTAGGGGCAATCAGCCCCAGCATTTT
TRBJ1-1 NA NA TRBV20-1 CSASVQPGVTEAFF TGCAGTGCTAGTGTCCAGCCCGGGGTCACTGAAGCTTTCTTT
TRBJ1-5 NA TRBD1 TRBV2 CASRGPRQGSNQPQHF TGTGCCAGCAGGGGGCCCCGACAGGGTAGCAATCAGCCCCAGCATTTT
TRBJ2-5 NA NA TRBV27 CASSSVSQETQYF TGTGCCAGCAGTTCGGTATCTCAAGAGACCCAGTACTTC
TRBJ2-7 NA NA TRBV21-1 CASSAQGRGAYEQYF TGTGCCAGCAGCGCACAAGGTCGGGGGGCCTACGAGCAGTACTTC
TRBJ2-7 NA NA TRBV29-1 CSVARTLSYEQYF TGCAGCGTTGCCAGGACTCTCTCCTACGAGCAGTACTTC
TRBJ1-1 NA NA TRBV30 CAWSVPGVGEAFF TGTGCCTGGAGTGTACCAGGGGTCGGCGAAGCTTTCTTT
TRBJ2-1 NA NA TRBV30 CAWSVRDREQFF TGTGCCTGGAGTGTGCGGGATCGGGAGCAGTTCTTC